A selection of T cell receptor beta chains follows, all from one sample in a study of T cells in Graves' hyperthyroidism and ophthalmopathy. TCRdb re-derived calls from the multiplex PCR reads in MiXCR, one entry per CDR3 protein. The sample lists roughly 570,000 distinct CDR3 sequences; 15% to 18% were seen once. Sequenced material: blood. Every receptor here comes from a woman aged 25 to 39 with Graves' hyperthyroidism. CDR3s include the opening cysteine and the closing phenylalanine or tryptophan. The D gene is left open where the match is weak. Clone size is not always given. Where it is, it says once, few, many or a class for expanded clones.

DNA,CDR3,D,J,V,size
TGTGCCAGCAGCTTATTGGGCAGGACGAATGAAAAACTGTTTTTT,CASSLLGRTNEKLFF,-,TRBJ1-4,TRBV7-6,many
TGTGCCAGTAGTGCCCGGCGGCTAGCGGGAGGCGAGCAGTACTTC,CASSARRLAGGEQYF,TRBD2,TRBJ2-7,TRBV19,-
TGTGCCAGTAGTATAGATCTAGCGGGTCCGAACACCGGGGAGCTGTTTTTT,CASSIDLAGPNTGELFF,TRBD2,TRBJ2-2,TRBV19,-
TGTGCCAGCAGCTCCGGACCCGCCGTGGTGAACACTGAAGCTTTCTTT,CASSSGPAVVNTEAFF,-,TRBJ1-1,TRBV11-1,-
TGCAGTGCTGAGGGGACAGGGAGTGAAAAACTGTTTTTT,CSAEGTGSEKLFF,TRBD1,TRBJ1-4,TRBV20-1,-
TGTGCCAGCAGTTACGGGCCCGGGACAGAGGGTTACGAGCAGTACTTC,CASSYGPGTEGYEQYF,TRBD1,TRBJ2-7,TRBV6-5,many
TGTGCCACCAGCAGGGACCGGGACTATCAAGAGACCCAGTACTTC,CATSRDRDYQETQYF,TRBD2,TRBJ2-5,TRBV15,-
TGCGCCAGCAGCTCCTCTTCGTCCTACGAGCAGTACTTC,CASSSSSSYEQYF,-,TRBJ2-7,TRBV5-1,many
TGTGCCAGCAGCCCCAAGCGGGGGAGCTCCTACAATGAGCAGTTCTTC,CASSPKRGSSYNEQFF,TRBD2,TRBJ2-1,TRBV27,-
TGTGCCAGCAGCTTAGATACAGTGAACACTGAAGCTTTCTTT,CASSLDTVNTEAFF,-,TRBJ1-1,TRBV7-2,many
TGTGCCAGCAGTTCCGGGGGTCCTTTGAACACTGAAGCTTTCTTT,CASSSGGPLNTEAFF,-,TRBJ1-1,TRBV6-1,many